One and the same sample provided the 17 T cell receptor beta chains below, sequenced in a study of a mutant IDH1 vaccine in newly diagnosed glioma. The antigens of these receptors remain unknown. Generated by immunoSEQ multiplex PCR, the TCRdb table keeps only in-frame clones and is missing some. The table shows around 100,000 clones, with about nine tenths occurring only once. Indicated time point: week 47, end of study. The investigators gave 300 ug of mutant IDH1 20-mer peptide in each vaccine dose, together with topical imiquimod. Here the sequenced sample was PBMCs, taken from a glioma patient whose treatment included an IDH1 peptide vaccine. These receptors all stem from a woman in her forties or fifties with glioma.

This clone showed up just once. This chain links TRBV18 with TRBJ2-3; 11 bases agree with TRBD2. Per germline, CDR1 KGHSH and CDR2 LQKENI. Trimming at V came to 2 bases and at J to 0 bases, leaving 7 bases not matched to a gene. The CDR3 length is 18 residues. CDR3 coding DNA: TGTGCCAGCTCACCATTCACTAGCGGGAGTATCAGCACAGATACGCAGTATTTT. Translated: CASSPFTSGSISTDTQYF.

J is TRBJ2-7 and V is TRBV5-4; 14 positions agree with TRBD2. Germline CDR1 SGHNT, CDR2 YYREEE (reference sequence). Trimming cost V 4 bases and J 3 bases; bases outside gene matches: 12. This CDR3 is built from 18 residues. CDR3 loop: CASSQDGTSGRFVYEQYF. For the CDR3, the DNA is TGTGCCAGCAGCCAAGATGGGACTAGCGGGAGATTCGTCTACGAGCAGTACTTC.

Here the CDR3 DNA reads TGTGCCAGCAGATGGGACAGGGGGCGTCGAGAGCAGTACTTC. It specifies CASRWDRGRREQYF. V is TRBV27 and J is TRBJ2-7; 12 positions agree with TRBD1. V lost 6 bases to trimming and J lost 7 bases; unmatched junction nucleotides: 7. Germline-derived CDR1 and CDR2 are MNHEY and SMNVEV (reference sequence). CDR3 size: 14 residues.

The chain links TRBV5-6 to TRBJ2-7; 8 bases agree with TRBD1. Germline V gene lookup returns CDR1 SGHDT and CDR2 YYEEEE. This CDR3 region has 15 residues. V dropped 5 bases and J dropped 1; count of bases not matched to a gene: 8. The CDR3 region is CASSFQGAQSYEQYF. In DNA, the CDR3 is TGTGCCAGCAGTTTCCAGGGGGCGCAGTCCTACGAGCAGTACTTC. The full variable domain, rest sourced from reference TRBV5-6 and TRBJ2-7, is DAGVTQSPTHLIKTRGQQVTLRCSPKSGHDTVSWYQQALGQGPQFIFQYYEEEERQRGNFPDRFSGHQFPNYSSELNVNALLLGDSALYLCASSFQGAQSYEQYFGPGTRLTVT.

V gene TRBV6-5 combines with J gene TRBJ2-1, with TRBD1 matching 11 bases. V gave up 6 bases and J gave up 5 bases; unmatched junction bases: 6. This CDR3 is built from 15 residues. Germline CDR1 reads MNHEY; CDR2 reads SVGAGI. The CDR3 nucleotides are TGTGCCAGCAGACGGACAGGGGGCGCGGACAATGAGCAGTTCTTC. It translates to CASRRTGGADNEQFF.

The chain has TRBV15 and TRBJ1-1; no definite D call. Germline CDR1 and CDR2: LNHNV and YYDKDF (reference sequence). V shed 1 base and J shed 6 bases, with 9 bases lying between them. CDR3 size: 13 residues. CDR3 in DNA: TGTGCCACCAGCAGAGCTCCTCGACCTGAAGCTTTCTTT. Amino acids: CATSRAPRPEAFF.

The chain carries TRBV27 and TRBJ1-2; possibly TRBD1 for D (5 bases). The CDR3 is 15 residues long. The germline gives CDR1 MNHEY, CDR2 SMNVEV (reference sequence). The germline V and J ends were trimmed by 8 bases and 1 base, with 17 bases remaining between them. The CDR3 loop is CASGLDRRNNYGYTF. CDR3 nucleotide sequence: TGTGCCAGCGGACTTGACAGACGTAATAACTATGGCTACACCTTC.

This chain uses TRBV4-2 with TRBJ1-4; 10 bases line up with TRBD1. The junction had 4 bases not matched to a gene; V was cut back by 4 bases and J by 2 bases. CDR3 length: 16 residues. The germline V gene encodes CDR1 LGHNA and CDR2 YNFKEQ. The CDR3 bases are TGTGCCAGCAGCCGGGGACAGGGGAAGACTAATGAAAAACTGTTTTTT. Amino acid sequence: CASSRGQGKTNEKLFF.

The rearrangement joins TRBV6-5 to TRBJ2-7; D call uncertain. This CDR3 comprises 14 residues. Germline V gene sequence: CDR1 MNHEY, CDR2 SVGAGI. The V end was cut by 7 bases, the J end by 3 bases, with 16 bases between. Written as DNA, the CDR3 is TGTGCCAGCAAGCGCCTCGCGGTGGACTACGAGCAGTACTTC. As protein: CASKRLAVDYEQYF.

This chain uses TRBV10-1 with TRBJ2-3, with TRBD2 identical over 12 bases. Looked up from germline, CDR1 is WNHNN and CDR2 is SYGVQD (reference sequence). The CDR3 loop spans 18 amino acids. Trimming removed 4 bases from V and 3 bases from J; junction bases left unmatched: 11. The CDR3 bases are TGCGCCAGCAGTGGGAGACTAGCGGGAGATGCTTGGACAGATACGCAGTATTTT. Encoded protein: CASSGRLAGDAWTDTQYF.

J is TRBJ2-5 and V is TRBV19; 8 bases map to TRBD1. The CDR3 runs to 15 residues. V shed 1 base, J shed 5 bases, and the junction held 6 bases outside the gene matches. Germline CDR1 LNHDA, CDR2 SQIVND (reference sequence). In DNA, the CDR3 is TGTGCCAGTAGTATAGTTTCAGGGGGCGTCGAGACCCAGTACTTC. As protein: CASSIVSGGVETQYF.

The genes are TRBV18 and TRBJ2-7; 12 bases are a match to TRBD2. Germline CDR1 and CDR2: KGHSH and LQKENI. With 5 bases clipped from V and 4 bases from J, the junction kept 12 bases outside the gene matches. The CDR3 consists of 17 residues. Written as DNA, the CDR3 is TGTGCCAGCTCAACGGACGGGACCGGGACTAGCGGGTACGAGCAGTACTTC. Translation gives CASSTDGTGTSGYEQYF.

The chain's CDR3 is CASREGSSGANVLTF. CDR3 nucleotide sequence: TGTGCCAGCAGAGAGGGGAGCTCTGGGGCCAACGTCCTGACTTTC. This chain connects TRBV9 to TRBJ2-6; tentatively, D is TRBD1 or TRBD2 (5 bases each). CDR3 length: 15 amino acids. Between the trimmed V and J ends, which lost 5 bases and 0 bases, there was a span of 9 bases. The germline gives CDR1 SGDLS, CDR2 YYNGEE.

This chain joins TRBV19 and TRBJ2-1; D not certain. V lost 1 base, J lost 10 bases, and 8 bases lay in between. This CDR3 region has 12 residues. CDR1 is LNHDA and CDR2 is SQIVND in the germline V gene (reference sequence). The CDR3 region is CASSIGGKEQFF. The CDR3 region has the DNA TGTGCCAGTAGTATAGGGGGAAAAGAGCAGTTCTTC.

This rearrangement joins TRBV9 to TRBJ1-6; TRBD1 matches at 8 bases. CDR3 length: 19 residues. The germline V gene has CDR1 SGDLS and CDR2 YYNGEE. V lost 0 bases, J lost 0 bases, and 8 bases stayed unmatched. CDR3 DNA sequence: TGTGCCAGCAGCGTAGGACCCCCCGACAGGGGCTCCTATAATTCACCCCTCCACTTT. Protein product: CASSVGPPDRGSYNSPLHF.

This rearrangement joins TRBV15 to TRBJ1-1; D not resolved. V lost 5 bases and J lost 0, with 7 bases in between. This CDR3 comprises 13 residues. From germline, CDR1 is LNHNV and CDR2 YYDKDF (reference sequence). This CDR3 is CATSDDMNTEAFF. In DNA, the CDR3 is TGTGCCACCAGCGACGATATGAACACTGAAGCTTTCTTT. Supplemented by reference TRBV15 and TRBJ1-1, the full variable domain reads DAMVIQNPRYQVTQFGKPVTLSCSQTLNHNVMYWYQQKSSQAPKLLFHYYDKDFNNEADTPDNFQSRRPNTSFCFLDIRSPGLGDTAMYLCATSDDMNTEAFFGQGTRLTVV.

The chain uses TRBV28 and TRBJ2-7, with 7 bases aligning to TRBD1. The CDR3 runs 13 residues. CDR1 MDHEN and CDR2 SYDVKM come from the germline V gene. V gave up 6 bases and J gave up 3 bases; unmatched junction bases: 5. The CDR3: CASRPGQNYEQYF. For the CDR3, the DNA is TGTGCCAGCAGACCGGGACAGAACTACGAGCAGTACTTC.